This TCR beta chain was obtained from a study of blood T cell repertoires in COVID-19. The overall study: The study drew acute and convalescent COVID-19 samples from the United States, Italy and Spain. T cells, B-cell-depleted T cells, or PBMCs provided the cDNA or gDNA that served as material.

Authors' data handling: From reference gene primer amplification, estimates of nucleated cell counts were derived. Profiled with immunoSEQ multiplex PCR; TCRdb holds only in-frame clones, not every one. V and J calls and clone size are copied from that table; D and trimming were computed from the DNA. Here the sample spans fewer than 350,000 clones, approximately 89% being singletons. A Seattle source enrolled patients during active infection and followed them longitudinally. From germline, CDR1 is MNHNY and CDR2 SVGAGI (reference sequence). The V gene lost 6 bases and the J gene lost 7 bases, with 16 bases spanning the gap. The CDR3 runs 14 residues.

The receptor was isolated from a woman in her sixties with COVID-19, enrolled during active disease. The sample consisted of peripheral blood. The V gene is TRBV6-6, the J gene TRBJ1-3; D gene ambiguous. The CDR3 loop is CASSQLVAGNTIYF. CDR3 DNA: TGTGCCAGCAGCCAACTAGTGGCGGGGAACACCATATATTTT.